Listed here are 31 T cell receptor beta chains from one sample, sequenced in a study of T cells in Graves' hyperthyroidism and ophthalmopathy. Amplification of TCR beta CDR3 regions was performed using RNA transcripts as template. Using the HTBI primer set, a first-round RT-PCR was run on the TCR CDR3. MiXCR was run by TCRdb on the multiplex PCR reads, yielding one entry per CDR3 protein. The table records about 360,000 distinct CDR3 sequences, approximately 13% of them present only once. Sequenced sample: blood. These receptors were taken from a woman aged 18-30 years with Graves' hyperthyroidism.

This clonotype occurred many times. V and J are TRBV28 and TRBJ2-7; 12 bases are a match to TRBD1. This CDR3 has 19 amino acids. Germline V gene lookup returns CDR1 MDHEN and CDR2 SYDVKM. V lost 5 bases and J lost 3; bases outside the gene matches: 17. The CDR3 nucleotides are TGTGCCAGCAGTCTTTTAGGGACAGGGGGCAGCGAGGATTTCTACGAGCAGTACTTC. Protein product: CASSLLGTGGSEDFYEQYF. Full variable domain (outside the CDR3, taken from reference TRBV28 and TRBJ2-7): DVKVTQSSRYLVKRTGEKVFLECVQDMDHENMFWYRQDPGLGLRLIYFSYDVKMKEKGDIPEGYSVSREKKERFSLILESASTNQTSMYLCASSLLGTGGSEDFYEQYFGPGTRLTVT.

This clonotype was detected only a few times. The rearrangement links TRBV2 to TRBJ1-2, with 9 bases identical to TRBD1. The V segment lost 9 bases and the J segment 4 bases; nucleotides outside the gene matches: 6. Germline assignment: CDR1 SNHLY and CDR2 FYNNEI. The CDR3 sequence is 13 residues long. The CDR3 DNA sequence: TGTGCCAGAGGGACAGGGCTCCCCTATGGCTACACCTTC. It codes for CARGTGLPYGYTF.

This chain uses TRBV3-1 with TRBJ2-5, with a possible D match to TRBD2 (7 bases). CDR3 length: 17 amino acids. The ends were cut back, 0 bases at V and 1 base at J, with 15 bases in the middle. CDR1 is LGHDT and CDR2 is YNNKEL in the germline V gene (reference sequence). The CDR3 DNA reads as TGTGCCAGCAGCCAAGAAGGGGGGGGAGGATTCCAAGAGACCCAGTACTTC. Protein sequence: CASSQEGGGGFQETQYF.

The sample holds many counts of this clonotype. The CDR3 coding sequence is TGTGCCAGCAGTCCCCGACAGGCCTCTAACTATGGCTACACCTTC. This translates into CASSPRQASNYGYTF. The chain employs TRBV27 and TRBJ1-2; maybe TRBD1 (6 bases). Trimming took 5 bases from V and 0 from J, leaving 13 bases between them. Germline CDR1 reads MNHEY; CDR2 reads SMNVEV (reference sequence). This CDR3 spans 15 amino acids.

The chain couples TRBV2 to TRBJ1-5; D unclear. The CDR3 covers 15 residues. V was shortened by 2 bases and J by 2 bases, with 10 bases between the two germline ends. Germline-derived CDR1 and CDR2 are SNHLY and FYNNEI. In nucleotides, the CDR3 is TGTGCCAGCAGTGAACTCTTAGGAGGCAATCAGCCCCAGCATTTT. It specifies CASSELLGGNQPQHF.

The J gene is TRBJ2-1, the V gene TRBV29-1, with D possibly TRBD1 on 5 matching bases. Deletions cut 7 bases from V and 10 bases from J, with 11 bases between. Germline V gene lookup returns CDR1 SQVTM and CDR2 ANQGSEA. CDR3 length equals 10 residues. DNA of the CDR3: TGCAGCGCCTCAGGGAAGGAGCAGTTCTTC. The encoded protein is CSASGKEQFF.

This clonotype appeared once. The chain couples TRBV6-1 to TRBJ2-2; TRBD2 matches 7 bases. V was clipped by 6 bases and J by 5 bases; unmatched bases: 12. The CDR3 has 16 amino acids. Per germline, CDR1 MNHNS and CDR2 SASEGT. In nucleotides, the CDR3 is TGTGCCAGCAGCCCCCCCCCGGGGGGACTAACCGGGGAGCTGTTTTTT. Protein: CASSPPPGGLTGELFF.

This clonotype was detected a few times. The CDR3 spells CASSFQSSYEQYF. The CDR3 DNA reads as TGTGCCAGCAGTTTCCAGAGCTCCTACGAGCAGTACTTC. The rearrangement joins TRBV12-3 or TRBV12-4 to TRBJ2-7; no firm D call. CDR3 length: 13 amino acids. Trimming pared 3 bases from V and 0 bases from J, leaving 6 bases between.

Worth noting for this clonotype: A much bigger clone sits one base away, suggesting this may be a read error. CDR3 residues: CSASQGGGSDSPLHF. The CDR3 region has the DNA TGCAGTGCTAGTCAGGGGGGGGGCTCTGATTCACCCCTCCACTTT. The chain couples TRBV20-1 to TRBJ1-6, with 7 nucleotides matching TRBD1. J gave up 8 bases and V 3 bases, and 10 bases lay outside the gene matches. Germline V gene sequence: CDR1 DFQATT, CDR2 SNEGSKA (reference sequence). There are 15 residues in the CDR3.

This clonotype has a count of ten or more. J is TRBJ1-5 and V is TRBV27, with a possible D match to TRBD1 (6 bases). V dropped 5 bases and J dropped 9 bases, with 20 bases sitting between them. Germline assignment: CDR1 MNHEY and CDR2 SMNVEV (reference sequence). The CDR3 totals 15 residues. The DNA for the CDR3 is TGTGCCAGCAGTCCTCAGGGGACCGCAATCCTGCCCCAGCATTTT. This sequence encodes CASSPQGTAILPQHF.

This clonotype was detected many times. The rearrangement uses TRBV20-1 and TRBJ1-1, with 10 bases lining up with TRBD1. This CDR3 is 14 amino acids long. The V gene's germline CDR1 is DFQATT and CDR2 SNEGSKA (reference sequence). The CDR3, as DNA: TGCAGGACCGGGACAGGGGTTCGGGACACTGAAGCTTTCTTT. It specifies CRTGTGVRDTEAFF.

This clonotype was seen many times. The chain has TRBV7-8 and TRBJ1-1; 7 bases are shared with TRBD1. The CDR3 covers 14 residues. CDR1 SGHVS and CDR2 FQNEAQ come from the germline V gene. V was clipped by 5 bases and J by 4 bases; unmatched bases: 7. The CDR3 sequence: CASSSLTGSTEAFF. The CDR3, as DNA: TGTGCCAGCAGCAGCCTGACAGGGTCCACTGAAGCTTTCTTT.

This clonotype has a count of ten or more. CDR3 in amino acids: CASSPTPGQTYNEQFF. CDR3 bases: TGTGCCAGCAGCCCTACTCCTGGACAGACCTACAATGAGCAGTTCTTC. The chain combines TRBV3-1 with TRBJ2-1, with D tentatively TRBD1 (6 bases). Germline V gene lookup returns CDR1 LGHDT and CDR2 YNNKEL (reference sequence). The CDR3 has 16 amino acids. The V gene lost 4 bases and the J gene lost 2 bases, with 15 bases spanning the gap.

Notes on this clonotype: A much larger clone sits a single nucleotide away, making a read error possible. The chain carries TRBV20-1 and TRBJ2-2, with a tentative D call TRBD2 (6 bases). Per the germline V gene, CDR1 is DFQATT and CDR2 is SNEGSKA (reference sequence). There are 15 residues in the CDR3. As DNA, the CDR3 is TGCAGTGCTAGAGATAACAGGAGGGGCACCGGGGGGCTGTTTTTT. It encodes CSARDNRRGTGGLFF.

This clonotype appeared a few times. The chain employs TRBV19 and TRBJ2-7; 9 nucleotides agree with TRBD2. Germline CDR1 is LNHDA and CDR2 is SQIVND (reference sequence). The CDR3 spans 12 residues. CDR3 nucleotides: TGTCCCGTTAGCGGGAGTGCGTACGAGCAGTACTTC. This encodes CPVSGSAYEQYF.

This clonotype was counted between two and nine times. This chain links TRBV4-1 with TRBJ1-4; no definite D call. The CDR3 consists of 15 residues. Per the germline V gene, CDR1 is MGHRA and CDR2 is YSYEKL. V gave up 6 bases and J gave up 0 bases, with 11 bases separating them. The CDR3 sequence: CASSQPVTTNEKLFF. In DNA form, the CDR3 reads TGCGCCAGCAGTCAACCAGTAACAACTAATGAAAAACTGTTTTTT.

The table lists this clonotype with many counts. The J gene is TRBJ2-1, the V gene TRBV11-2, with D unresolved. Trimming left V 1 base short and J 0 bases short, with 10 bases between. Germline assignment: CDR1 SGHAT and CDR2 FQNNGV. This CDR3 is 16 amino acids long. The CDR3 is CASSLVPKSSYNEQFF. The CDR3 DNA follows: TGTGCCAGCAGCTTAGTCCCGAAGAGCTCCTACAATGAGCAGTTCTTC.

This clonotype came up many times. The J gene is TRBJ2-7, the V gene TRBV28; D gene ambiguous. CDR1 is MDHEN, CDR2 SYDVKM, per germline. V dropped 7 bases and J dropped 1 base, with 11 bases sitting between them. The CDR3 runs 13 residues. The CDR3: CASMQRASYEQYF. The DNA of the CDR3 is TGTGCCAGCATGCAGAGAGCGTCCTACGAGCAGTACTTC. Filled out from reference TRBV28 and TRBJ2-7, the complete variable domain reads DVKVTQSSRYLVKRTGEKVFLECVQDMDHENMFWYRQDPGLGLRLIYFSYDVKMKEKGDIPEGYSVSREKKERFSLILESASTNQTSMYLCASMQRASYEQYFGPGTRLTVT.

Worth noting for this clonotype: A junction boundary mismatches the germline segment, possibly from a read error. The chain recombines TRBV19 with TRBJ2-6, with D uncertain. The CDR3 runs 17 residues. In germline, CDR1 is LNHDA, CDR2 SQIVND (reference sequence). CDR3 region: CASSIDTKISGANVLTF. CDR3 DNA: TGTGCCAGTAGCATAGACACAAAAATCTCTGGGGCCAACGTCCTGACTTTC.

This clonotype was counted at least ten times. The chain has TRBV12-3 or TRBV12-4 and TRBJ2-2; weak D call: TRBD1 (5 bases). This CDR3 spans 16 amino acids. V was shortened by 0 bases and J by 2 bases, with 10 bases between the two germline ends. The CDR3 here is CASSLALGHNTGELFF. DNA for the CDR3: TGTGCCAGCAGTTTAGCCTTAGGACACAACACCGGGGAGCTGTTTTTT.

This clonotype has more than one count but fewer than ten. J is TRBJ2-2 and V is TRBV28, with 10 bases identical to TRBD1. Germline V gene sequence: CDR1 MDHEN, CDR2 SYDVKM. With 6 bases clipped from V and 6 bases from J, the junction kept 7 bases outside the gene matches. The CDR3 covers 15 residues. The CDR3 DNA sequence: TGTGCCAGCAGCGGACAGGGGGTAAGCGCCGGGGAGCTGTTTTTT. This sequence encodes CASSGQGVSAGELFF. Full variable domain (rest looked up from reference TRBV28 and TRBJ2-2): DVKVTQSSRYLVKRTGEKVFLECVQDMDHENMFWYRQDPGLGLRLIYFSYDVKMKEKGDIPEGYSVSREKKERFSLILESASTNQTSMYLCASSGQGVSAGELFFGEGSRLTVL.

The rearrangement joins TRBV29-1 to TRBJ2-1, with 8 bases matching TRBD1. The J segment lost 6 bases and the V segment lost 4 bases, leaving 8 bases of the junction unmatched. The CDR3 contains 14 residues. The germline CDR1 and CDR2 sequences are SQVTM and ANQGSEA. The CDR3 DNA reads TGCAGCGTTGGTAGGACAGGGACTTTCAATGAGCAGTTCTTC. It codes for CSVGRTGTFNEQFF.

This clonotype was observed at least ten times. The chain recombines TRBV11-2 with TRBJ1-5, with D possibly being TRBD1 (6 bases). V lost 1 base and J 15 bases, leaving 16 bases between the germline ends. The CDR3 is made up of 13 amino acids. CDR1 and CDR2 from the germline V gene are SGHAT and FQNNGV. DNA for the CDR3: TGTGCCAGCAGCTTAGGTGAGACAGGACCTCCGCATTTT. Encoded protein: CASSLGETGPPHF.

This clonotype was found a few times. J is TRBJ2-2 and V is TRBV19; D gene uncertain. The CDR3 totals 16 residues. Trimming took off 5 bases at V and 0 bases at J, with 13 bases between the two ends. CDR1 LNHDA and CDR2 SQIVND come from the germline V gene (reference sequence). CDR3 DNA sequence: TGTGCCAGTAGTGTGGACGGAACTACGAACACCGGGGAGCTGTTTTTT. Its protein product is CASSVDGTTNTGELFF.

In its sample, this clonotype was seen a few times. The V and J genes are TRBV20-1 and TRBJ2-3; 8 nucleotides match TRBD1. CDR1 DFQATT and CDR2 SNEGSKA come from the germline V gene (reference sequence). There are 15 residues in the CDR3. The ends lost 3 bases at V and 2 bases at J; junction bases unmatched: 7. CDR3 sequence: CSASHRTGITDTQYF. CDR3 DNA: TGCAGTGCTAGTCACCGGACAGGGATCACAGATACGCAGTATTTT.

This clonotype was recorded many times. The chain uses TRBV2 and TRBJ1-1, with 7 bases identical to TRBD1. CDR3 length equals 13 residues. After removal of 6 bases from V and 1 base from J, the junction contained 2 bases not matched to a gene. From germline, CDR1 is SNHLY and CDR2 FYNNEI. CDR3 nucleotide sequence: TGTGCCAGCAGAGGGGGCAGGAACACTGAAGCTTTCTTT. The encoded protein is CASRGGRNTEAFF.

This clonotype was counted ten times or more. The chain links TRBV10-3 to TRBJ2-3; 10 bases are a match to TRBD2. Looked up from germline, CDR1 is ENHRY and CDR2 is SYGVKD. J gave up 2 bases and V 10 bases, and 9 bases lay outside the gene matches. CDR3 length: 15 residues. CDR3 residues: CATDYSGGNTDTQYF. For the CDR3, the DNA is TGTGCCACCGACTATAGCGGGGGGAACACAGATACGCAGTATTTT.

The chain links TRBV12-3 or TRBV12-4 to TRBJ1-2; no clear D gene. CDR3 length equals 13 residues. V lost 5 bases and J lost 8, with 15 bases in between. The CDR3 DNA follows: TGTGCCAGCAGTACTCCTCCAGGTCGGGGCTACACCTTC. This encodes CASSTPPGRGYTF.

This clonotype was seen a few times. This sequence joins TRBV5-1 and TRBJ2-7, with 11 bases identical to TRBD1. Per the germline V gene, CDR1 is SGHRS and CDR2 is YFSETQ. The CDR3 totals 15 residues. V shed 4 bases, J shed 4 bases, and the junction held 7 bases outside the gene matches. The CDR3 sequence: CASSGGQGAVYEQYF. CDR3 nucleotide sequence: TGCGCCAGCAGCGGCGGACAGGGGGCTGTGTACGAGCAGTACTTC.

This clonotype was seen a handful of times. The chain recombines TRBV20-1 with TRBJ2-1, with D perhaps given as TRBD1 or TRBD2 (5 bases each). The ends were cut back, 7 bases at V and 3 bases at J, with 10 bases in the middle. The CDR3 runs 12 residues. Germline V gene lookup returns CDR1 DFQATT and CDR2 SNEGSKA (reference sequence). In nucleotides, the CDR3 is TGCAGTGGAGGGGTTGTCTACAATGAGCAGTTCTTC. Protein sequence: CSGGVVYNEQFF.

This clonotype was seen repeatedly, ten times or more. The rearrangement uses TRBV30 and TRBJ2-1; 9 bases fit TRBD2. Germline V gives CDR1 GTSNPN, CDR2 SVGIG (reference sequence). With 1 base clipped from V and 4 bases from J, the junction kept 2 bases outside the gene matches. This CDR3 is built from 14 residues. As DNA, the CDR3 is TGTGCCTGGAGTGGAACTAGCGGGTACAATGAGCAGTTCTTC. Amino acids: CAWSGTSGYNEQFF. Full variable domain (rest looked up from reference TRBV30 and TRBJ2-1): SQTIHQWPATLVQPVGSPLSLECTVEGTSNPNLYWYRQAAGRGLQLLFYSVGIGQISSEVPQNLSASRPQDRQFILSSKKLLLSDSGFYLCAWSGTSGYNEQFFGPGTRLTVL.